What follows is one T cell receptor beta chain and its context. Trimming cost V 2 bases and J 5 bases; bases outside gene matches: 12. The CDR3 contains 17 residues. Looked up from germline, CDR1 is MNHEY and CDR2 is SMNVEV (reference sequence). The data were obtained in a study of shared clonotypes between healthy human individuals. The method was immunoSEQ multiplex PCR; TCRdb's version includes in-frame clones alone and lacks a portion of them. The sample records about 2,200,000 clones, about 93% being singletons. Only CD45RO-negative cells positively selected for CCR7 counted as naive CD8 cells, so terminally differentiated effector memory CD45RA+ cells were excluded.

The chain links TRBV27 to TRBJ2-3; 8 bases are shared with TRBD1. The sample comprised naive CD8+ T cells from PBMCs. This clonotype was obtained from a young man in good health. Some clones in this sample may be carry-over from other donors' samples. For the CDR3, the DNA is TGTGCCAGCAGTTTACGTGTGGACAGGGTCGGTAGAGATACGCAGTATTTT. This translates into CASSLRVDRVGRDTQYF.